This section outlines one T cell receptor (beta chain) sequence together with its context. Its antigen is undetermined. These data are taken from a study of shared clonotypes between healthy human individuals. General study points: The study found lower generation probabilities in non-shared clonotypes than in those shared by all four donors.

Sequenced by immunoSEQ multiplex PCR; TCRdb stores in-frame clones only, minus some. The table lists 2 million to 2.5 million clones, around 90% of them singletons. Input material: naive CD4+ T cells from PBMCs. The subset denotes: CD45RA+ positively selected. This receptor was identified in a man aged 18 to 30 in good health. Some clones in this sample may be carry-over from other donors' samples.

CDR3 in DNA: TGTGCCAGCAGCCCAGACCGGGCGAGGGTACAAGAGACCCAGTACTTC. It yields the protein CASSPDRARVQETQYF. The V gene is TRBV7-2, the J gene TRBJ2-5; the D gene is possibly TRBD2 (5 bases). This CDR3 is built from 16 residues. Trimming removed 5 bases from V and 2 bases from J, with 18 bases in between. CDR1 and CDR2 from the germline V gene are SGHTA and FQGNSA.